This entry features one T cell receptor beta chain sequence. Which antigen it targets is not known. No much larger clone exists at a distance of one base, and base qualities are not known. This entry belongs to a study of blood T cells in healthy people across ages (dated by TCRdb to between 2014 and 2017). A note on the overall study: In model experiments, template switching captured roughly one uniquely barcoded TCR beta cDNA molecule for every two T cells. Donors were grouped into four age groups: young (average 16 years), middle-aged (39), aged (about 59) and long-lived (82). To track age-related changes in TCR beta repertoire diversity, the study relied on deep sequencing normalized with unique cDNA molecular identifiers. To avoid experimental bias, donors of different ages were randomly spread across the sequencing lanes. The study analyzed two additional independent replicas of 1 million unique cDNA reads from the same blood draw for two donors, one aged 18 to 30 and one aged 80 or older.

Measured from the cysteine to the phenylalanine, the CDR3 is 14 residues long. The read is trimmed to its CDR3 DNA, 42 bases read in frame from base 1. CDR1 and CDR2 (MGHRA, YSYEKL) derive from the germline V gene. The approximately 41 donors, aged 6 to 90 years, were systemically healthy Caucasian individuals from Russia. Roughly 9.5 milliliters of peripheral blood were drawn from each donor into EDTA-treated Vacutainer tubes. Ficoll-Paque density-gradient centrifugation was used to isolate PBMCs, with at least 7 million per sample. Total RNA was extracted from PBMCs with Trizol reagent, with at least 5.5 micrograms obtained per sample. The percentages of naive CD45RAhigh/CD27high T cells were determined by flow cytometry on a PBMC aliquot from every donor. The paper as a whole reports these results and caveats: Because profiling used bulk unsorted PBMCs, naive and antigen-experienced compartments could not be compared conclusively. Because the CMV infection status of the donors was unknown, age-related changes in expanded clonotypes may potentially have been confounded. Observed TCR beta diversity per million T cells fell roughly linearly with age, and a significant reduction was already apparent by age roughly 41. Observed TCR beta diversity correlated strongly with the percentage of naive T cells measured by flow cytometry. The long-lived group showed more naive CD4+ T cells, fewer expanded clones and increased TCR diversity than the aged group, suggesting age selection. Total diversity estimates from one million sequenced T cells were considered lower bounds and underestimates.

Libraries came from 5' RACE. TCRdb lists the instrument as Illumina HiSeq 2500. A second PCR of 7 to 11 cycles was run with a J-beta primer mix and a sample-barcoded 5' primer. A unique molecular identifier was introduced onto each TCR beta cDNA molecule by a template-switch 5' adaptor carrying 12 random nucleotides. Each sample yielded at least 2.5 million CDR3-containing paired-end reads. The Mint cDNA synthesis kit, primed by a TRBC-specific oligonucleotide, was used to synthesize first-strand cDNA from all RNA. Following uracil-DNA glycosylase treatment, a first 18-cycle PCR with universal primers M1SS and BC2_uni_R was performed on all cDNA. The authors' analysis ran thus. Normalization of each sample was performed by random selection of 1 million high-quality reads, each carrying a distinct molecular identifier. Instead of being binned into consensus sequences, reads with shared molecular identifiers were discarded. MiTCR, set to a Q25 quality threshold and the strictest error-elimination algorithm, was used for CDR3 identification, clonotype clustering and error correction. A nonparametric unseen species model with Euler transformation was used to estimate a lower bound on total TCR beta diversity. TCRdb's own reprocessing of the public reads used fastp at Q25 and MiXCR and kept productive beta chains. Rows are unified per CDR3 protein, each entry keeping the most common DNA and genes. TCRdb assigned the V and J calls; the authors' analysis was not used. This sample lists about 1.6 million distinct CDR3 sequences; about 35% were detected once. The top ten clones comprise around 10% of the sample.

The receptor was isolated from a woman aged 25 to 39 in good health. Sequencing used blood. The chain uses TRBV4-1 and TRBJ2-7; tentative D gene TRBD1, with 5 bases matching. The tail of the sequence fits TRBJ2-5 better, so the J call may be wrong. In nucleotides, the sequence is TGCGCCAGCAGCCCAGCGACAGAGGAAGAGACCCAGTACTTC. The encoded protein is CASSPATEEETQYF.